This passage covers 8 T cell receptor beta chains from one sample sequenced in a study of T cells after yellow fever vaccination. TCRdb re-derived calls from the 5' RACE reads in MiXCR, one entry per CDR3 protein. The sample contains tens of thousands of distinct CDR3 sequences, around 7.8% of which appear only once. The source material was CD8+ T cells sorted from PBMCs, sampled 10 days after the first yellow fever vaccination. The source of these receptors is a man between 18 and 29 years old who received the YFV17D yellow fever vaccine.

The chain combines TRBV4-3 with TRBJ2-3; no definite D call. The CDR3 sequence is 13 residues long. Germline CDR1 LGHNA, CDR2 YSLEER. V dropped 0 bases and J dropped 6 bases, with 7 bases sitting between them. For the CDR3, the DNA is TGCGCCAGCAGCCAAGATCGGTCGGATACGCAGTATTTT. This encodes CASSQDRSDTQYF.

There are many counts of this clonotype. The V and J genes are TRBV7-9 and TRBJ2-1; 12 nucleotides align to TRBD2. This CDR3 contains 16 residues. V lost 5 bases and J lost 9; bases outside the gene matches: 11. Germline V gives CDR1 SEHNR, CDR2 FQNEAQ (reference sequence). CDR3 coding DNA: TGTGCCAGCAGCCCCGGACTAGCGGGGCAAACGGGTGAGCAGTTCTTC. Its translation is CASSPGLAGQTGEQFF.

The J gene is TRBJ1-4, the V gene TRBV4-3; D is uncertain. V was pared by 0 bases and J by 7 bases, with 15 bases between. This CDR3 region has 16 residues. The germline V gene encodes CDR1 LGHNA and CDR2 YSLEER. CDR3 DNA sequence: TGCGCCAGCAGCCAAGATCCTCGAGGGCTCAGTGAAAAACTGTTTTTT. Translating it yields CASSQDPRGLSEKLFF.

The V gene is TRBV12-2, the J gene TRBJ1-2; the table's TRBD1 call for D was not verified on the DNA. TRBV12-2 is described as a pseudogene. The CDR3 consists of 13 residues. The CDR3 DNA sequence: TGTGCAAGTCGCCCCCGGCTTAACTATGGCTACACCTTC. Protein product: CASRPRLNYGYTF.

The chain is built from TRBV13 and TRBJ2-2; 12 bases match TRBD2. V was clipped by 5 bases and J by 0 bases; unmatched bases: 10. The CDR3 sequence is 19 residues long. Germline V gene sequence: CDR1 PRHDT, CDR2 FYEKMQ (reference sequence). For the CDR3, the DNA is TGTGCCAGCAGCCCCTCCGGGACTAGCGGGCCTGCGAACACCGGGGAGCTGTTTTTT. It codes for CASSPSGTSGPANTGELFF.

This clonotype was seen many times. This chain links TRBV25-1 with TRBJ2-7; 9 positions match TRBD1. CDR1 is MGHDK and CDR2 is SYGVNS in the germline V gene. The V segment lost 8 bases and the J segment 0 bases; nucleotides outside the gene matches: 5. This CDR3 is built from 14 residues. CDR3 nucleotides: TGTGCCAGCCCGCGGGACAGGGCCTCCTACGAGCAGTACTTC. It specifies CASPRDRASYEQYF.

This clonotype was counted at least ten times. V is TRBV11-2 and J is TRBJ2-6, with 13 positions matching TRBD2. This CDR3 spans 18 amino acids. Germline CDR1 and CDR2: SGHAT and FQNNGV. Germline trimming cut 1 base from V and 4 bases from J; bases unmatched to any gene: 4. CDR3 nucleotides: TGTGCCAGCAGCTTAGGACTAGCGGGGGGCGCAGGGGCCAACGTCCTGACTTTC. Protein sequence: CASSLGLAGGAGANVLTF.

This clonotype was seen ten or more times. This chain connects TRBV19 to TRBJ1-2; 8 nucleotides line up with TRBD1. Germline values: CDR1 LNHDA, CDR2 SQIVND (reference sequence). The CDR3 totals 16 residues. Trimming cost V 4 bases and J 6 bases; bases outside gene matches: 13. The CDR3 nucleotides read TGTGCCAGTAGTAGGGGACAGGACCCCCCAATGGATGGCTACACCTTC. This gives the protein CASSRGQDPPMDGYTF.